One sample yielded the 29 T cell receptor beta chains listed below, sequenced in a study of blood T cells in healthy people across ages. Primed by a sample-barcoded 5' primer and a J-beta primer mix, a second PCR proceeded for about 7 to 11 cycles. TCRdb reanalysed the 5' RACE reads using MiXCR and keeps one entry per CDR3 protein. The sample consists of 550,000 to 750,000 distinct CDR3 sequences, roughly 21% of them appearing once. The material sequenced was blood. The receptors were gathered from a man between 65 and 85 years old in good health.

The chain links TRBV5-1 to TRBJ2-7; possible D gene TRBD2, 6 bases. Germline CDR1 is SGHRS and CDR2 is YFSETQ. V lost 4 bases and J 7 bases, leaving 21 bases between the germline ends. The CDR3 is made up of 15 amino acids. In nucleotides, the CDR3 is TGCGCCAGCAGCCGGACTCTAGCGAGCCGGGGGGAGCAGTACTTC. Translated: CASSRTLASRGEQYF.

This clonotype has only a few counts. The V call is TRBV7-2, the J call TRBJ1-1, with unresolved D. Looked up from germline, CDR1 is SGHTA and CDR2 is FQGNSA. Deletions cut 3 bases from V and 4 bases from J, with 12 bases between. The CDR3 has 14 residues. Written as DNA, the CDR3 is TGTGCCAGCAGCTTCGTGGGCTCCCTCACTGAAGCTTTCTTT. Translating it yields CASSFVGSLTEAFF.

This clonotype was picked up a small number of times. This chain uses TRBV5-1 with TRBJ2-7; D ambiguous. The V end was cut by 1 base, the J end by 0 bases, with 8 bases between. This CDR3 comprises 14 residues. Germline lookup yields CDR1 SGHRS and CDR2 YFSETQ. In DNA form, the CDR3 reads TGCGCCAGCAGCTTGCGGGTTGGCTCCTACGAGCAGTACTTC. Amino acids: CASSLRVGSYEQYF.

This clonotype has just a few counts. This chain connects TRBV12-3 or TRBV12-4 to TRBJ1-2; D uncertain. The CDR3 runs 11 residues. Trimming removed 11 bases from V and 10 bases from J, with 17 bases in between. The CDR3 DNA reads as TGTGCCGCACTCAGCCTGGGGAACTACACCTTC. Its protein product is CAALSLGNYTF.

This clonotype has a count of ten or more. V usage is TRBV10-3 and J usage is TRBJ1-4; D call uncertain. In germline, CDR1 is ENHRY, CDR2 SYGVKD. The CDR3 is made up of 13 amino acids. Trimming removed 4 bases from V and 8 bases from J, with 11 bases in between. The CDR3 loop is CAISVAVGEKLFF. CDR3 nucleotides: TGTGCCATCAGTGTGGCCGTTGGGGAAAAACTGTTTTTT.

The J gene is TRBJ1-6, the V gene TRBV7-2; D is unresolved. V was pared by 4 bases and J by 6 bases, with 10 bases between. This CDR3 spans 14 amino acids. The germline gives CDR1 SGHTA, CDR2 FQGNSA. The CDR3 DNA reads TGTGCCAGCAGCTCCCGGGAGCGTAATTCACCCCTCCACTTT. Translation gives CASSSRERNSPLHF.

This clonotype was counted a few times. This rearrangement joins TRBV20-1 to TRBJ2-3; D is undetermined. The CDR3 covers 16 residues. V gave up 0 bases and J gave up 2 bases, with 15 bases separating them. Germline CDR1 is DFQATT and CDR2 is SNEGSKA (reference sequence). The CDR3 sequence is CSARERLGRTTDTQYF. CDR3 in DNA: TGCAGTGCTAGAGAAAGGCTAGGGCGAACCACAGATACGCAGTATTTT.

V usage is TRBV6-6 and J usage is TRBJ1-5; TRBD1 matches at 11 bases. V dropped 8 bases and J dropped 6; count of bases not matched to a gene: 9. This CDR3 has 15 amino acids. CDR1 and CDR2 (germline): MNHNY, SVGAGI (reference sequence). CDR3 loop: CASAPGQGVFQPQHF. The DNA of the CDR3 is TGTGCCAGCGCTCCGGGACAGGGGGTGTTTCAGCCCCAGCATTTT.

The table lists this clonotype with a few counts. This chain uses TRBV2 with TRBJ1-2; 8 nucleotides align to TRBD1. Germline trimming cut 4 bases from V and 7 bases from J; bases unmatched to any gene: 5. This CDR3 is built from 13 residues. The germline gives CDR1 SNHLY, CDR2 FYNNEI. The DNA of the CDR3 is TGTGCCAGCAGTGGACAGGGGCTGGGTGGCTACACCTTC. Translating gives CASSGQGLGGYTF. Full variable domain (rest looked up from reference TRBV2 and TRBJ1-2): EPEVTQTPSHQVTQMGQEVILRCVPISNHLYFYWYRQILGQKVEFLVSFYNNEISEKSEIFDDQFSVERPDGSNFTLKIRSTKLEDSAMYFCASSGQGLGGYTFGSGTRLTVV.

CDR3 sequence reads: CSVELGYNEQFF. For the CDR3, the DNA is TGCAGCGTTGAGCTGGGCTACAATGAGCAGTTCTTC. The V gene is TRBV29-1, the J gene TRBJ2-1; no firm D call. The CDR3 covers 12 residues. Trimming cost V 3 bases and J 3 bases, with 6 bases left between them. The V gene's germline CDR1 is SQVTM and CDR2 ANQGSEA.

This clonotype was detected only a few times. The chain has TRBV3-1 and TRBJ2-6; D call uncertain. CDR3 length equals 15 residues. The V end lost 3 bases, the J end lost 3 bases, and 9 bases lay between the germline ends. The germline gives CDR1 LGHDT, CDR2 YNNKEL (reference sequence). The CDR3 DNA sequence: TGTGCCAGCAGCCACGGGTCTGGTGGGGCCAACGTCCTGACTTTC. Translating gives CASSHGSGGANVLTF.

The chain links TRBV5-1 to TRBJ1-4; a possible D gene is TRBD1 (5 bases). V lost 0 bases, J lost 3 bases, and 9 bases lay in between. There are 15 residues in the CDR3. Germline V gene data show CDR1 as SGHRS and CDR2 as YFSETQ. CDR3 region: CASSLAAGPNEKLFF. CDR3 in DNA: TGCGCCAGCAGCTTGGCCGCAGGGCCTAATGAAAAACTGTTTTTT.

This clonotype was counted ten times or more. V gene TRBV28 combines with J gene TRBJ2-7; D remains ambiguous. The CDR3 has 14 residues. Germline V gene sequence: CDR1 MDHEN, CDR2 SYDVKM. Trimming cost V 3 bases and J 2 bases, with 11 bases left between them. CDR3 nucleotide sequence: TGTGCCAGCAGTTTTAACGTCATAACCTACGAGCAGTACTTC. Translation gives CASSFNVITYEQYF.

This clonotype was detected only a few times. The chain has TRBV14 and TRBJ2-2; 7 nucleotides agree with TRBD2. Unmatched junction bases numbered 12, after V lost 1 base and J lost 4 bases. Per the germline V gene, CDR1 is SGHDN and CDR2 is FVKESK. The CDR3 is made up of 18 amino acids. CDR3 nucleotides: TGTGCCAGCAGCCAAGTTCCGGGTCGCGGGAGCACCACCGGGGAGCTGTTTTTT. This encodes CASSQVPGRGSTTGELFF.

V gene TRBV28 combines with J gene TRBJ2-7, with TRBD1 as a possible D gene (6 bases). The CDR3 is 15 residues long. V was trimmed by 4 bases and J by 2 bases, leaving 15 bases between them. CDR1 MDHEN and CDR2 SYDVKM come from the germline V gene. In DNA form, the CDR3 reads TGTGCCAGCAGTTCGCCCCGGACAGCTGCCTACGAGCAGTACTTC. Protein sequence: CASSSPRTAAYEQYF.

This clonotype has a handful of counts. This chain connects TRBV3-1 to TRBJ2-2; D is uncertain. CDR1 and CDR2 from the germline V gene are LGHDT and YNNKEL (reference sequence). The CDR3 length is 14 residues. V lost 0 bases to trimming and J lost 2 bases, with 4 bases between them. CDR3 sequence: CASSQELNTGELFF. In nucleotides, the CDR3 is TGTGCCAGCAGCCAAGAACTTAACACCGGGGAGCTGTTTTTT.

This clonotype appeared a few times. The chain joins TRBV4-2 to TRBJ2-3; the D is unclear. Deletions cut 1 base from V and 3 bases from J, with 5 bases between. The V gene's germline CDR1 is LGHNA and CDR2 YNFKEQ. CDR3 length: 13 amino acids. The CDR3 DNA reads as TGTGCCAGCAGCCAAGTAGCAACAGATACGCAGTATTTT. Protein sequence: CASSQVATDTQYF.

This chain joins TRBV11-2 and TRBJ2-2; no reliable D call. CDR3 size: 10 residues. From germline, CDR1 is SGHAT and CDR2 FQNNGV. Trimming pared 9 bases from V and 7 bases from J, leaving 6 bases between. This CDR3 reads CASRNGELFF. In nucleotides, the CDR3 is TGTGCCAGTCGTAACGGGGAGCTGTTTTTT.

The chain couples TRBV4-2 to TRBJ2-5; D gene ambiguous. Trimming took 1 base from V and 2 from J, leaving 5 bases between them. Germline CDR1 reads LGHNA; CDR2 reads YNFKEQ. The CDR3 length is 13 residues. This chain's CDR3 is CASSQAQQETQYF. The CDR3 DNA reads as TGTGCCAGCAGCCAAGCACAACAAGAGACCCAGTACTTC.

The rearrangement links TRBV20-1 to TRBJ2-7; TRBD2 agrees at 7 bases. This CDR3 is built from 13 residues. Per the germline V gene, CDR1 is DFQATT and CDR2 is SNEGSKA (reference sequence). After removal of 5 bases from V and 2 bases from J, the junction contained 6 bases not matched to a gene. For the CDR3, the DNA is TGCAGTGCTTCATCGCGGGAGACCTACGAGCAGTACTTC. The encoded protein is CSASSRETYEQYF.

This chain connects TRBV7-2 to TRBJ2-7, with D perhaps TRBD1 (6 bases). Germline loops: CDR1 SGHTA, CDR2 FQGNSA. V was shortened by 4 bases and J by 4 bases, with 14 bases between the two germline ends. The CDR3 is 14 amino acids. DNA of the CDR3: TGTGCCAGCAGCTCTAGGGGGAATGGATACGAGCAGTACTTC. Protein product: CASSSRGNGYEQYF.

This sequence joins TRBV7-2 and TRBJ2-3; TRBD1 matches at 8 bases. V trimming: 5 bases; J trimming: 4 bases; junction bases outside the gene matches: 5. Germline V gene lookup returns CDR1 SGHTA and CDR2 FQGNSA. This CDR3 spans 14 amino acids. CDR3 sequence (DNA): TGTGCCAGCAGCAGACAGGGGTCCTCAGATACGCAGTATTTT. Translated: CASSRQGSSDTQYF.

CDR3 DNA sequence: TGCAGCGGGAAGGAGCCGAACACTGAAGCTTTCTTT. Protein sequence: CSGKEPNTEAFF. The chain has TRBV29-1 and TRBJ1-1; no clear D. Germline CDR1 reads SQVTM; CDR2 reads ANQGSEA. This CDR3 is 12 amino acids long. V was clipped by 7 bases and J by 1 base, with 10 bases between them.

In this sample, this clonotype turned up a few times. The V and J genes are TRBV20-1 and TRBJ2-1, with 15 nucleotides matching TRBD2. The CDR3 runs to 19 residues. CDR1 is DFQATT and CDR2 is SNEGSKA in the germline V gene (reference sequence). V was pared by 3 bases and J by 0 bases, with 9 bases of the junction left unmatched. CDR3 nucleotides: TGCAGTGCTAGGGACGGGACTAGCGGGAGGTGGGGCTCCTACAATGAGCAGTTCTTC. As protein: CSARDGTSGRWGSYNEQFF.

This clonotype came up many times. The rearrangement links TRBV7-2 to TRBJ2-5; TRBD1 aligns across 7 bases. This CDR3 spans 14 amino acids. The V gene end was trimmed by 5 bases and the J gene end by 2 bases; junction bases not matched to a gene: 5. Germline CDR1 and CDR2: SGHTA and FQGNSA. The CDR3 DNA reads as TGTGCCAGCAGCCCGACAGGGTTTCAAGAGACCCAGTACTTC. Translating it yields CASSPTGFQETQYF.

The V call is TRBV6-1, the J call TRBJ2-5, with D perhaps matching TRBD2 (7 bases). The end of the DNA is better explained by TRBJ2-1, so the J call may be wrong. There are 18 residues in the CDR3. Germline CDR1 MNHNS, CDR2 SASEGT. The CDR3 sequence: CASRERLAGEGLGDEQFF. For the CDR3, the DNA is TGTGCCAGCAGGGAACGACTGGCAGGGGAGGGATTGGGTGATGAGCAGTTCTTC.

V gene TRBV3-1 combines with J gene TRBJ2-7; D remains ambiguous. This CDR3 is 12 amino acids long. Trimming took off 4 bases at V and 7 bases at J, with 11 bases between the two ends. From germline, CDR1 is LGHDT and CDR2 YNNKEL (reference sequence). The CDR3 protein is CASSRMGNEQYF. The CDR3 DNA sequence: TGTGCCAGCAGCCGGATGGGGAATGAGCAGTACTTC.

The table lists this clonotype with a few counts. The genes are TRBV25-1 and TRBJ1-2; 7 bases are shared with TRBD1. The CDR3 loop spans 16 amino acids. The V segment lost 4 bases and the J segment 0 bases; nucleotides outside the gene matches: 8. In germline, CDR1 is MGHDK, CDR2 SYGVNS. The CDR3 nucleotides are TGTGCCAGCAGTGGGACCGGGACAGCTACTAACTATGGCTACACCTTC. Protein product: CASSGTGTATNYGYTF.

The chain combines TRBV6-2 or TRBV6-3 with TRBJ1-5; TRBD1 might be the D (5 bases). V lost 4 bases to trimming and J lost 5 bases, with 9 bases between them. CDR3 length: 13 amino acids. Germline V gene lookup returns CDR1 MNHEY and CDR2 SVGEGT. The CDR3 is CASSSGDYQPQHF. CDR3 nucleotides: TGTGCCAGCAGTTCCGGGGACTATCAGCCCCAGCATTTT.